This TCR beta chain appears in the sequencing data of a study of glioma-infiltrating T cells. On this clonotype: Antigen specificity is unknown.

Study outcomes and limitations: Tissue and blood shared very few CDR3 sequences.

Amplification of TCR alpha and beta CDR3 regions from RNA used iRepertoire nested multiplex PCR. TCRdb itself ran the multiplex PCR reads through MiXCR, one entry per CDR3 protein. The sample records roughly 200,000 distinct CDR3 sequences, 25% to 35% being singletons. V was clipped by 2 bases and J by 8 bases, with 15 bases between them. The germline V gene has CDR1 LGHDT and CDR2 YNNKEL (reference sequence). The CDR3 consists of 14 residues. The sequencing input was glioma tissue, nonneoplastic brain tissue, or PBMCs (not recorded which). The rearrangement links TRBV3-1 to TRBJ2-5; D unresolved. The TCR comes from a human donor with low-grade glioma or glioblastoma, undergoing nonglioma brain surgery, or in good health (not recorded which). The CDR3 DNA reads TGTGCCAGCAGCCAACGTCCGTTCTTAGATACCCAGTACTTC. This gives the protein CASSQRPFLDTQYF.